The 28 T cell receptor beta chains below were found in one sample sequenced in a study of shared clonotypes between healthy human individuals. Produced via immunoSEQ multiplex PCR; TCRdb's table is partial and in-frame only. The table includes fewer than 1.8 million clones, about 98.5% detected once. Sequencing was carried out using naive CD4+ T cells sorted from blood. Subset denoted: CD45RA+ positively selected. The receptors originated from a man younger than 45 in good health.

The gene calls are TRBV7-8 and TRBJ2-6; D is unclear. Trimming cost V 1 base and J 2 bases, with 12 bases left between them. The CDR3 has 17 residues. Germline V gives CDR1 SGHVS, CDR2 FQNEAQ. The CDR3 protein is CASSLVLVVAGANVLTF. As DNA, the CDR3 is TGTGCCAGCAGCTTAGTGTTGGTGGTGGCTGGGGCCAACGTCCTGACTTTC.

V gene TRBV6-5 combines with J gene TRBJ2-5, with TRBD1 as a possible D gene (5 bases). V shed 3 bases and J shed 3 bases, with 8 bases lying between them. Germline V gene data show CDR1 as MNHEY and CDR2 as SVGAGI. The CDR3 spans 13 residues. The CDR3 sequence is CASSYQGKETQYF. CDR3 nucleotides: TGTGCCAGCAGTTATCAGGGTAAAGAGACCCAGTACTTC.

This chain joins TRBV7-2 and TRBJ1-1, with a weak D call TRBD1 (5 bases). The CDR3 runs 17 residues. Germline V gene data show CDR1 as SGHTA and CDR2 as FQGNSA. V gave up 2 bases and J gave up 0 bases, with 16 bases separating them. The CDR3 region is CASSLQGARFMNTEAFF. Written as DNA, the CDR3 is TGTGCCAGCAGCTTACAAGGGGCCCGTTTCATGAACACTGAAGCTTTCTTT.

The J gene is TRBJ2-1, the V gene TRBV4-3; 8 bases map to TRBD2. CDR1 LGHNA and CDR2 YSLEER come from the germline V gene. V was pared by 0 bases and J by 8 bases, with 3 bases of the junction left unmatched. The CDR3 is 14 amino acids. The CDR3 DNA is TGCGCCAGCAGCCAAGATGGGCGGGGGGATGAGCAGTTCTTC. Translated: CASSQDGRGDEQFF.

The rearrangement uses TRBV29-1 and TRBJ2-7; a possible D gene is TRBD1 (5 bases). Germline CDR1 is SQVTM and CDR2 is ANQGSEA. The CDR3 has 13 residues. Between the trimmed V and J ends, which lost 6 bases and 7 bases, there was a span of 19 bases. The CDR3, as DNA: TGCAGCGTCACTCAACTCAGGGCAGGTGAGCAGTACTTC. Residues: CSVTQLRAGEQYF.

With regard to this clone: Other DNA sequences from this sample encode an identical CDR3 as well. This chain uses TRBV5-1 with TRBJ2-7; 11 bases are a match to TRBD1. CDR3 length: 14 amino acids. The germline V gene has CDR1 SGHRS and CDR2 YFSETQ. Trimming removed 4 bases from V and 4 bases from J; junction bases left unmatched: 4. The CDR3 is CASSPGTGGYEQYF. CDR3 DNA sequence: TGCGCCAGCAGCCCAGGGACAGGGGGTTACGAGCAGTACTTC. The entire variable domain, with the rest obtained from reference TRBV5-1 and TRBJ2-7, is as follows: KAGVTQTPRYLIKTRGQQVTLSCSPISGHRSVSWYQQTPGQGLQFLFEYFSETQRNKGNFPGRFSGRQFSNSRSEMNVSTLELGDSALYLCASSPGTGGYEQYFGPGTRLTVT.

About this clone itself: Other DNA sequences in the same sample also yield this CDR3. The V call is TRBV25-1, the J call TRBJ2-1; TRBD2 is a possible D gene (6 bases). V shed 11 bases and J shed 4 bases, with 9 bases lying between them. CDR1 is MGHDK and CDR2 is SYGVNS in the germline V gene. This CDR3 has 11 residues. The CDR3 is CASRGYNEQFF. CDR3 coding DNA: TGTGCCTCCCGGGGGTACAATGAGCAGTTCTTC.

The chain employs TRBV6-1 and TRBJ1-1; D possibly corresponds to TRBD1 (6 bases). V was clipped by 6 bases and J by 5 bases, with 10 bases between them. Germline V gene lookup returns CDR1 MNHNS and CDR2 SASEGT. This CDR3 comprises 12 residues. The CDR3: CASRQGKTEAFF. In DNA form, the CDR3 reads TGTGCCAGCAGACAGGGAAAGACTGAAGCTTTCTTT.

The rearrangement joins TRBV28 to TRBJ2-6; D is possibly TRBD2 (6 bases). Germline V gene sequence: CDR1 MDHEN, CDR2 SYDVKM. The CDR3 runs to 16 residues. Between the trimmed V and J ends, which lost 7 bases and 2 bases, there was a span of 15 bases. The CDR3 region has the DNA TGTGCCAGCACCCTGTCGCGGGGAACTGGGGCCAACGTCCTGACTTTC. This codes for CASTLSRGTGANVLTF.

In DNA, the CDR3 is TGTGCCAGCAGTCTCCTTGGGACTAGCTCCTACAATGAGCAGTTCTTC. Encoded protein: CASSLLGTSSYNEQFF. This chain links TRBV27 with TRBJ2-1; 8 bases are shared with TRBD2. J gave up 0 bases and V 5 bases, and 6 bases lay outside the gene matches. This CDR3 has 16 amino acids. The V gene's germline CDR1 is MNHEY and CDR2 SMNVEV (reference sequence).

This chain uses TRBV7-3 with TRBJ2-2; D gene uncertain. Looked up from germline, CDR1 is SGHTA and CDR2 is FQGTGA. Between the trimmed V and J ends, which lost 1 base and 4 bases, there was a span of 7 bases. The CDR3 consists of 14 residues. The CDR3 loop reads CASSLRELTGELFF. In DNA form, the CDR3 reads TGTGCCAGCAGCTTAAGAGAGCTCACCGGGGAGCTGTTTTTT.

In its sample, this clone was seen once. The J gene is TRBJ2-3, the V gene TRBV7-2; D is uncertain. With 1 base removed from V and 1 base from J, the gap between germline ends came to 9 bases. Germline CDR1 reads SGHTA; CDR2 reads FQGNSA. This CDR3 is built from 15 residues. CDR3 sequence reads: CASSLGGARTDTQYF. CDR3 DNA sequence: TGTGCCAGCAGCTTAGGTGGCGCACGCACAGATACGCAGTATTTT.

This chain joins TRBV5-1 and TRBJ2-1; D remains ambiguous. The germline V gene encodes CDR1 SGHRS and CDR2 YFSETQ. This CDR3 comprises 14 residues. Trimming pared 4 bases from V and 3 bases from J, leaving 11 bases between. For the CDR3, the DNA is TGCGCCAGCAGCAACAGCCCAAGCTACAATGAGCAGTTCTTC. Translating it yields CASSNSPSYNEQFF.

This rearrangement joins TRBV7-9 to TRBJ2-1, with 8 bases identical to TRBD2. This CDR3 region has 13 residues. Per the germline V gene, CDR1 is SEHNR and CDR2 is FQNEAQ (reference sequence). V dropped 3 bases and J dropped 7; count of bases not matched to a gene: 2. The CDR3 sequence: CASSFGTRNEQFF. CDR3 nucleotide sequence: TGTGCCAGCAGCTTTGGGACTAGGAATGAGCAGTTCTTC.

As concerns this clone: The same CDR3 also results from other DNA sequences found in this sample. V is TRBV2 and J is TRBJ1-5; tentative D call: TRBD1 (5 bases). The CDR3 is made up of 14 amino acids. Germline V CDR1 and CDR2: SNHLY, FYNNEI. V was clipped by 6 bases and J by 2 bases, with 11 bases between them. The CDR3 sequence is CASSAGQGNQPQHF. CDR3 DNA: TGTGCCAGCAGCGCAGGGCAGGGCAATCAGCCCCAGCATTTT.

The rearrangement joins TRBV27 to TRBJ1-5; 9 bases are a match to TRBD1. CDR3 length: 16 amino acids. The germline V gene has CDR1 MNHEY and CDR2 SMNVEV (reference sequence). V was clipped by 6 bases and J by 4 bases; unmatched bases: 10. The CDR3 here is CASRPTGGLSNQPQHF. The CDR3, as DNA: TGTGCCAGCAGACCTACAGGGGGCCTTTCTAATCAGCCCCAGCATTTT.

V usage is TRBV28 and J usage is TRBJ2-1; D unclear. The length of the CDR3 is 13 residues. Trimming removed 6 bases at V and 4 bases at J, with 10 bases between. Germline V gene lookup returns CDR1 MDHEN and CDR2 SYDVKM. DNA for the CDR3: TGTGCCAGCAGGGCTGCGTTGTACAATGAGCAGTTCTTC. Translation: CASRAALYNEQFF.

The chain uses TRBV6-5 and TRBJ1-5; no firm D call. Germline values: CDR1 MNHEY, CDR2 SVGAGI. Trimming left V 0 bases short and J 7 bases short, with 7 bases between. The CDR3 is 13 amino acids. In nucleotides, the CDR3 is TGTGCCAGCAGTTACTCGAGACTACAGCCCCAGCATTTT. Translated, it gives CASSYSRLQPQHF.

The genes are TRBV6-5 and TRBJ2-7; 7 bases fit TRBD1. CDR1 and CDR2 (germline): MNHEY, SVGAGI. V lost 2 bases and J lost 1; bases outside the gene matches: 5. The CDR3 has 15 residues. Here the CDR3 DNA reads TGTGCCAGCAGTTACCTTAAGGGACAGTCCTACGAGCAGTACTTC. It yields the protein CASSYLKGQSYEQYF.

The CDR3 reads CASSSTSGINTGELFF. As DNA, the CDR3 is TGTGCCAGCAGCAGTACTAGCGGGATCAACACCGGGGAGCTGTTTTTT. V and J are TRBV7-2 and TRBJ2-2; 10 bases are shared with TRBD2. Germline loops: CDR1 SGHTA, CDR2 FQGNSA. V lost 5 bases, J lost 2 bases, and 5 bases stayed unmatched. This CDR3 contains 16 residues.

This sequence joins TRBV6-1 and TRBJ2-5; 12 nucleotides match TRBD2. The CDR3 consists of 15 residues. Germline CDR1 reads MNHNS; CDR2 reads SASEGT. The V gene end was trimmed by 3 bases and the J gene end by 7 bases; junction bases not matched to a gene: 6. The CDR3 nucleotides are TGTGCCAGCAGTGAGATGACTAGCGGGAGCGCGACCCAGTACTTC. It specifies CASSEMTSGSATQYF.

The chain recombines TRBV18 with TRBJ2-2; D unresolved. Trimming shortened V by 2 bases and J by 8 bases, and 3 bases separated the two germline ends. This CDR3 spans 11 amino acids. CDR1 and CDR2 (germline): KGHSH, LQKENI. CDR3 in amino acids: CASSPKGELFF. DNA of the CDR3: TGTGCCAGCTCACCAAAAGGGGAGCTGTTTTTT.

V is TRBV29-1 and J is TRBJ2-5; maybe TRBD2 (5 bases). The CDR3 length is 15 residues. Germline loops: CDR1 SQVTM, CDR2 ANQGSEA. The V end lost 6 bases, the J end lost 4 bases, and 21 bases lay between the germline ends. CDR3 nucleotide sequence: TGCAGCGTCCTAAGGGATAGGACTCGGGGAGAGACCCAGTACTTC. Its protein is CSVLRDRTRGETQYF.

V is TRBV11-2 and J is TRBJ1-1, with 10 bases aligning to TRBD1. The CDR3 has 14 amino acids. Germline trimming cut 4 bases from V and 6 bases from J; bases unmatched to any gene: 5. Germline V gene lookup returns CDR1 SGHAT and CDR2 FQNNGV. CDR3 coding DNA: TGTGCCAGCAGCTGGGACAGGGGAAACTCTGAAGCTTTCTTT. Protein: CASSWDRGNSEAFF.

The rearrangement joins TRBV6-5 to TRBJ2-1; no reliable D call. Germline V lookup: CDR1 MNHEY, CDR2 SVGAGI. Trimming stripped 0 bases from V and 16 bases from J, with 10 bases between. The CDR3 is 11 amino acids. This CDR3 reads CASSYSGVSFF. The CDR3, as DNA: TGTGCCAGCAGTTACTCGGGTGTTTCTTTCTTC.

This clone was recorded only once. Other DNA sequences of this sample code for an identical CDR3. This chain connects TRBV28 to TRBJ2-1, with TRBD2 matching over 12 bases. Germline CDR1 and CDR2: MDHEN and SYDVKM. This CDR3 contains 15 residues. With 6 bases clipped from V and 1 base from J, the junction kept 1 base outside the gene matches. The CDR3 DNA reads TGTGCCAGCAGACTAGCGGGAGGTTCCTACAATGAGCAGTTCTTC. Protein product: CASRLAGGSYNEQFF.

The V gene is TRBV10-2, the J gene TRBJ2-2; 7 nucleotides agree with TRBD1. The germline CDR1 and CDR2 sequences are WSHSY and SAAADI. The CDR3 is made up of 14 amino acids. Trimming at V came to 9 bases and at J to 5 bases, leaving 9 bases not matched to a gene. CDR3 region: CASRRQGRTGELFF. The DNA for the CDR3 is TGCGCCAGTCGAAGACAGGGAAGGACCGGGGAGCTGTTTTTT.

For the CDR3, the DNA is TGTGCCAGCAGCTTGGGGGGGCTATCGGACAGTTCCTACGAGCAGTACTTC. This codes for CASSLGGLSDSSYEQYF. The gene calls are TRBV11-2 and TRBJ2-7, with D tentatively TRBD2 (7 bases). Germline V lookup: CDR1 SGHAT, CDR2 FQNNGV. Trimming removed 3 bases from V and 1 base from J, with 19 bases in between. This CDR3 has 17 amino acids.